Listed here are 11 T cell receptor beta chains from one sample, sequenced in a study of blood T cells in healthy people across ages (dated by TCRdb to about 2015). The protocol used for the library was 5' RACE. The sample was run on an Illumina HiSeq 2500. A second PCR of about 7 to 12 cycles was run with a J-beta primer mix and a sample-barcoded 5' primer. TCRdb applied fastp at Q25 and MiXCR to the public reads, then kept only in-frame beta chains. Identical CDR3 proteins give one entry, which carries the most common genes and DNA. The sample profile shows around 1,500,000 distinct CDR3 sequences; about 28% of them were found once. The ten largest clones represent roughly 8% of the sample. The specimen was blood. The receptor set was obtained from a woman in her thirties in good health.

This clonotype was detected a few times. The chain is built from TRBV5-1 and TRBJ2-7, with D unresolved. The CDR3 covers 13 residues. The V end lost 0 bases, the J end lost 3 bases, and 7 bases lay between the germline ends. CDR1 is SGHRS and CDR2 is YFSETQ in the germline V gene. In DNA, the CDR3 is TGCGCCAGCAGCTTGGAGGTACTCTACGAGCAGTACTTC. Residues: CASSLEVLYEQYF.

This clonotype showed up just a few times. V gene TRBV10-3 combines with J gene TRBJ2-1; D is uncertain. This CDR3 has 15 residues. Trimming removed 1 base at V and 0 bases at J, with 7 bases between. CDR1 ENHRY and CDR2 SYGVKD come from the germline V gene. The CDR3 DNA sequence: TGTGCCATCAGTGAGTTGGAACCCTCCTACAATGAGCAGTTCTTC. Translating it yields CAISELEPSYNEQFF.

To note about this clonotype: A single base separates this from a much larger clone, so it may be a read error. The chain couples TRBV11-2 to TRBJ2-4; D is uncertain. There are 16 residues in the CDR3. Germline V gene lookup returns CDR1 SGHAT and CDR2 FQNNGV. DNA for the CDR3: TGTACCAGCAGCTTAGACGGGTATCTAGCCAAAAACATTCAGTACTTC. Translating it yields CTSSLDGYLAKNIQYF.

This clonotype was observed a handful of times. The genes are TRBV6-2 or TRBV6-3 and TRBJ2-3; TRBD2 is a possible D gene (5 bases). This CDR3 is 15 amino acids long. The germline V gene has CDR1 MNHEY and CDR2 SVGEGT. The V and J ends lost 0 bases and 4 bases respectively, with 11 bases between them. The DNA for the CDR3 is TGTGCCAGCAGTTACTCGTCTAGCAGCGCAGATACGCAGTATTTT. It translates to CASSYSSSSADTQYF.

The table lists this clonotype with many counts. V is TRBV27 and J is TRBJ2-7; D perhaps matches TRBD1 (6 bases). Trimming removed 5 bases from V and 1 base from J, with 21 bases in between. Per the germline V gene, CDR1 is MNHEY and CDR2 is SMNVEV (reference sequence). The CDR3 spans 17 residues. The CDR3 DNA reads TGTGCCAGCAGTCCACTTATCACCGGGACAAGATCCTACGAGCAGTACTTC. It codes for CASSPLITGTRSYEQYF.

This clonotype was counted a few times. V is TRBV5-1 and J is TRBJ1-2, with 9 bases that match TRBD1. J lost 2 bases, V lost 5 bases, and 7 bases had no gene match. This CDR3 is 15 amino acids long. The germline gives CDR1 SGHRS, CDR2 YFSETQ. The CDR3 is CASRTQGAINYGYTF. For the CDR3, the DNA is TGCGCCAGCAGGACACAGGGGGCTATCAACTATGGCTACACCTTC. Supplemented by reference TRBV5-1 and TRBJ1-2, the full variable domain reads KAGVTQTPRYLIKTRGQQVTLSCSPISGHRSVSWYQQTPGQGLQFLFEYFSETQRNKGNFPGRFSGRQFSNSRSEMNVSTLELGDSALYLCASRTQGAINYGYTFGSGTRLTVV.

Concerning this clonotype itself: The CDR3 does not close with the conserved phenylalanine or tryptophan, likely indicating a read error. The CDR3 nucleotides are TGTGCCAGCAGCCAAGGGTTGTACGAGCAGTACCTC. Residues: CASSQGLYEQYL. This chain links TRBV14 with TRBJ2-7; D is unclear. The CDR3 extends over 12 amino acids. Germline CDR1 reads SGHDN; CDR2 reads FVKESK. Trimming removed 1 base from V and 4 bases from J, with 5 bases in between.

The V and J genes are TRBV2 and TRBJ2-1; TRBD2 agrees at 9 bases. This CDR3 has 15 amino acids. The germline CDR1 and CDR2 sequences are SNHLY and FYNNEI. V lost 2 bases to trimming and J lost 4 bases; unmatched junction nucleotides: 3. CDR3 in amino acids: CASSERSGGYNEQFF. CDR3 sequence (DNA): TGTGCCAGCAGTGAAAGGAGCGGGGGGTACAATGAGCAGTTCTTC.

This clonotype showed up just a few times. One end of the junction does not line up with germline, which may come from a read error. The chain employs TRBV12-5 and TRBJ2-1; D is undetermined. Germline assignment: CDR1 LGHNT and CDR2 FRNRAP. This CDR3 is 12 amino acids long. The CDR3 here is CASSWVSDERFF. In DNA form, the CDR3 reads TGTGCTAGTTCTTGGGTGTCTGATGAGCGGTTCTTC.

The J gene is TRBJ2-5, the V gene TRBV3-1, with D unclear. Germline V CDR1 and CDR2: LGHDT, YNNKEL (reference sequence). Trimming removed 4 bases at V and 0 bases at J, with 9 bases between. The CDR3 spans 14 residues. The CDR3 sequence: CASSPPRNQETQYF. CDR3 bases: TGTGCCAGCAGCCCGCCCCGGAACCAAGAGACCCAGTACTTC.

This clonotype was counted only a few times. The CDR3 DNA reads TGTGCCAGCAGCCCTCTCGGGCTGAACACTGAAGCTTTCTTT. It specifies CASSPLGLNTEAFF. The chain has TRBV7-9 and TRBJ1-1; D unclear. Trimming took 5 bases from V and 0 from J, leaving 10 bases between them. Germline lookup yields CDR1 SEHNR and CDR2 FQNEAQ (reference sequence). CDR3 length: 14 residues.